This record looks at one T cell receptor beta chain sequence and its context. The V gene's germline CDR1 is SGHTA and CDR2 FQGNSA. V was shortened by 1 base and J by 2 bases, with 5 bases between the two germline ends. The CDR3 has 14 amino acids. Assay: immunoSEQ multiplex PCR; the TCRdb copy retains only in-frame clones and omits some. The repertoire holds about 240,000 clones, around 88% seen once, with around 4% in the top ten. The data derive from a study of blood T cell repertoires in COVID-19. Study-wide background: Collection of acute and convalescent COVID-19 samples took place in the United States, Italy and Spain. T cells, B-cell-depleted T cells, or PBMCs supplied cDNA or gDNA.

Those enrolled, adults aged 18 to 89 years, came from roughly 22 US areas. This clonotype was sampled from a woman in her twenties or thirties who had recovered from COVID-19. The V call is TRBV7-2, the J call TRBJ2-2; D is unresolved. The sequencing sample was made of PBMCs or T cells enriched from blood (not recorded which). CDR3 sequence (DNA): TGTGCCAGCAGCTTAGAACTAAACACCGGGGAGCTGTTTTTT. Encoded protein: CASSLELNTGELFF.